What follows are 30 T cell receptor beta chains derived from one specimen sequenced in a study of CD8 T cells in Susac syndrome. cDNA came from about 0.5 to 1 ug RNA primed by random hexamers. Each CDR3 protein gets one entry after TCRdb re-called the immunoSEQ multiplex PCR reads with MiXCR. This table holds about 130,000 distinct CDR3 sequences, nearly 95% found once. Sequences were obtained from CD4+ T cells from PBMCs. The receptors were sampled from a human donor in good health.

V usage is TRBV18 and J usage is TRBJ2-7; the D is unclear. Germline V gives CDR1 KGHSH, CDR2 LQKENI. The V gene lost 2 bases and the J gene lost 2 bases, with 10 bases spanning the gap. The CDR3 contains 14 residues. CDR3 sequence: CASSPGGVPYEQYF. The DNA for the CDR3 is TGTGCCAGCTCACCAGGTGGGGTTCCCTACGAGCAGTACTTC. Variable domain in full (rest from reference TRBV18 and TRBJ2-7): NAGVMQNPRHLVRRRGQEARLRCSPMKGHSHVYWYRQLPEEGLKFMVYLQKENIIDESGMPKERFSAEFPKEGPSILRIQQVVRGDSAAYFCASSPGGVPYEQYFGPGTRLTVT.

The chain has TRBV7-2 and TRBJ2-5, with TRBD1 matching over 7 bases. The CDR3 runs to 14 residues. The V segment lost 3 bases and the J segment 5 bases; nucleotides outside the gene matches: 6. CDR1 and CDR2 (germline): SGHTA, FQGNSA. CDR3 sequence reads: CASSFDRVGETQYF. The DNA of the CDR3 is TGTGCCAGCAGCTTCGACAGGGTGGGCGAGACCCAGTACTTC.

The rearrangement joins TRBV20-1 to TRBJ1-5; tentatively, D is TRBD1 (5 bases). The CDR3 is 11 amino acids. Germline lookup yields CDR1 DFQATT and CDR2 SNEGSKA (reference sequence). V shed 3 bases and J shed 10 bases, with 10 bases lying between them. CDR3 amino acids: CSARAGSPQHF. DNA of the CDR3: TGCAGTGCTAGGGCAGGGTCACCCCAGCATTTT.

The chain links TRBV7-2 to TRBJ2-7; 7 bases fit TRBD2. The CDR3 has 15 amino acids. V shed 5 bases, J shed 6 bases, and the junction held 13 bases outside the gene matches. Per the germline V gene, CDR1 is SGHTA and CDR2 is FQGNSA. CDR3: CASSGGGGVVSEQYF. CDR3 nucleotides: TGTGCCAGCAGCGGAGGTGGGGGGGTCGTGTCCGAGCAGTACTTC.

Only a few counts were recorded for this clonotype. The chain couples TRBV25-1 to TRBJ2-7; D is possibly TRBD2 (6 bases). Trimming took 3 bases from V and 2 from J, leaving 20 bases between them. The CDR3 length is 17 residues. Germline V gives CDR1 MGHDK, CDR2 SYGVNS. The CDR3 here is CASSERVGGNQPYEQYF. CDR3 sequence (DNA): TGTGCCAGCAGTGAGAGGGTCGGGGGAAACCAACCCTACGAGCAGTACTTC.

This sequence joins TRBV7-2 and TRBJ1-3; possible D gene TRBD1, 5 bases. The CDR3 is 19 amino acids. The germline CDR1 and CDR2 sequences are SGHTA and FQGNSA. Between the trimmed V and J ends, which lost 6 bases and 4 bases, there was a span of 28 bases. CDR3 sequence: CASSPPVLVDSPGGNTIYF. In DNA, the CDR3 is TGTGCCAGCAGTCCCCCGGTCTTGGTTGACAGCCCGGGCGGAAACACCATATATTTT.

The chain employs TRBV12-3 or TRBV12-4 and TRBJ2-5; perhaps TRBD2 as D (6 bases). The CDR3 consists of 14 residues. Trimming took 6 bases from V and 2 from J, leaving 13 bases between them. Here the CDR3 reads CASSLGGFQETQYF. The CDR3 DNA sequence: TGTGCCAGCAGCCTGGGGGGTTTTCAAGAGACCCAGTACTTC.

This clonotype was recorded only once. V is TRBV12-3 or TRBV12-4 and J is TRBJ2-3; 11 bases line up with TRBD1. V shed 3 bases and J 3 bases; nucleotides not matched to a gene: 2. CDR3 length: 15 residues. The CDR3 sequence is CASSFGQGATDTQYF. For the CDR3, the DNA is TGTGCCAGCAGTTTCGGACAGGGGGCAACAGATACGCAGTATTTT.

V and J are TRBV12-3 or TRBV12-4 and TRBJ1-5; D uncertain. The V end lost 5 bases, the J end lost 2 bases, and 10 bases lay between the germline ends. This CDR3 has 14 amino acids. The CDR3 nucleotides read TGTGCCAGCAGTCTCGACTGGGGCAATCAGCCCCAGCATTTT. As protein: CASSLDWGNQPQHF.

The chain couples TRBV12-5 to TRBJ2-6, with 7 nucleotides matching TRBD1. CDR3 size: 16 residues. V shed 6 bases, J shed 2 bases, and the junction held 7 bases outside the gene matches. Per the germline V gene, CDR1 is LGHNT and CDR2 is FRNRAP. The CDR3 nucleotides are TGTGCTAGTGGCTCCGACACAGGGGCTGGGGCCAACGTCCTGACTTTC. This gives the protein CASGSDTGAGANVLTF.

The chain has TRBV6-1 and TRBJ2-2; the match to TRBD1 covers 8 bases. V was pared by 6 bases and J by 1 base, with 4 bases of the junction left unmatched. From germline, CDR1 is MNHNS and CDR2 SASEGT. There are 15 residues in the CDR3. The CDR3 sequence is CASSTQGGNTGELFF. DNA of the CDR3: TGTGCCAGCAGCACACAGGGGGGGAACACCGGGGAGCTGTTTTTT.

The V call is TRBV7-2, the J call TRBJ2-5; a possible D gene is TRBD2 (6 bases). The germline V and J ends were trimmed by 4 bases and 5 bases, with 14 bases remaining between them. This CDR3 comprises 14 residues. Germline values: CDR1 SGHTA, CDR2 FQGNSA. CDR3 sequence (DNA): TGTGCCAGCAGCTCCGAGCCCGGAGGGGAGACCCAGTACTTC. It translates to CASSSEPGGETQYF.

J is TRBJ1-1 and V is TRBV14; D is ambiguous. The CDR3 consists of 14 residues. Trimming removed 0 bases at V and 7 bases at J, with 12 bases between. CDR1 is SGHDN and CDR2 is FVKESK in the germline V gene. CDR3 sequence (DNA): TGTGCCAGCAGCCAAGAAAGCCGGTCGGTTGAAGCTTTCTTT. Protein sequence: CASSQESRSVEAFF.

The chain has TRBV12-3 or TRBV12-4 and TRBJ1-1, with D hard to call. The CDR3 loop spans 13 amino acids. The ends were cut back, 6 bases at V and 1 base at J, with 9 bases in the middle. This CDR3 reads CASRNRANTEAFF. The CDR3 region has the DNA TGTGCCAGCAGAAACCGGGCGAACACTGAAGCTTTCTTT.

This chain uses TRBV27 with TRBJ1-1, with D perhaps TRBD1 (5 bases). Germline V lookup: CDR1 MNHEY, CDR2 SMNVEV (reference sequence). The CDR3 sequence is 14 residues long. V lost 2 bases and J 4 bases, leaving 11 bases between the germline ends. This CDR3 reads CASSLIRGGTEAFF. CDR3 DNA: TGTGCCAGCAGTTTAATTCGGGGGGGCACTGAAGCTTTCTTT.

The chain uses TRBV10-3 and TRBJ2-3; TRBD1 aligns across 7 bases. CDR1 is ENHRY, CDR2 SYGVKD, per germline. This CDR3 comprises 13 residues. The V and J ends lost 4 bases and 13 bases, in that order; junction bases with no gene match: 11. The CDR3 protein is CAISALDRSTEYF. The CDR3, as DNA: TGTGCCATCAGTGCCCTGGACAGGTCAACCGAGTATTTT.

The V call is TRBV21-1, the J call TRBJ1-2. TRBV21-1 is given as a pseudogene. CDR3 size: 12 residues. CDR3 residues: CASSNPAYGYTF. The CDR3 bases are TGTGCCAGCAGCAACCCAGCCTATGGCTACACCTTC.

The chain has TRBV7-9 and TRBJ2-2; TRBD1 aligns across 7 bases. The CDR3 sequence is 16 residues long. Trimming at V came to 5 bases and at J to 6 bases, leaving 12 bases not matched to a gene. Germline lookup yields CDR1 SEHNR and CDR2 FQNEAQ (reference sequence). This CDR3 is CASSGRQGRIAGELFF. The CDR3 DNA reads as TGTGCCAGCAGCGGGAGACAGGGAAGAATCGCCGGGGAGCTGTTTTTT.

J is TRBJ2-3 and V is TRBV3-1; D possibly corresponds to TRBD2 (6 bases). This CDR3 comprises 14 residues. Deletions cut 6 bases from V and 1 base from J, with 11 bases between. Germline V lookup: CDR1 LGHDT, CDR2 YNNKEL (reference sequence). The CDR3 protein is CASRLALGTDTQYF. DNA of the CDR3: TGTGCCAGCAGGCTAGCGTTGGGCACAGATACGCAGTATTTT.

The chain employs TRBV7-2 and TRBJ2-4, with D perhaps matching TRBD2 (6 bases). This CDR3 contains 14 residues. Germline V gives CDR1 SGHTA, CDR2 FQGNSA. Trimming pared 3 bases from V and 7 bases from J, leaving 13 bases between. In DNA, the CDR3 is TGTGCCAGCAGCTTTCAGGGCGGGATGAACATTCAGTACTTC. Amino acids: CASSFQGGMNIQYF. Full variable domain (rest looked up from reference TRBV7-2 and TRBJ2-4): GAGVSQSPSNKVTEKGKDVELRCDPISGHTALYWYRQSLGQGLEFLIYFQGNSAPDKSGLPSDRFSAERTGGSVSTLTIQRTQQEDSAVYLCASSFQGGMNIQYFGAGTRLSVL.

The V and J genes are TRBV24-1 and TRBJ2-1; D is possibly TRBD2 (5 bases). The CDR3 length is 15 residues. CDR1 and CDR2 (germline): KGHDR, SFDVKD. Trimming removed 9 bases from V and 6 bases from J, with 20 bases in between. This CDR3 is CATWPGVLFPNEQFF. CDR3 nucleotide sequence: TGTGCCACCTGGCCCGGGGTCCTCTTCCCCAATGAGCAGTTCTTC.

The chain has TRBV5-1 and TRBJ2-1; TRBD2 matches at 14 bases. CDR3 length equals 19 residues. Germline assignment: CDR1 SGHRS and CDR2 YFSETQ. V shed 0 bases, J shed 7 bases, and the junction held 12 bases outside the gene matches. The CDR3, as DNA: TGCGCCAGCAGCTTGGAAGGGACTAGCGGGAGATGGGTCCTAAATGAGCAGTTCTTC. Its translation is CASSLEGTSGRWVLNEQFF.

The rearrangement links TRBV25-1 to TRBJ1-1; D remains ambiguous. The CDR3 runs to 12 residues. V gave up 5 bases and J gave up 6 bases, with 10 bases separating them. Looked up from germline, CDR1 is MGHDK and CDR2 is SYGVNS. The CDR3 DNA is TGTGCCAGCAGTTTCGGAGGCTCTGAAGCTTTCTTT. Translated, it gives CASSFGGSEAFF.

The rearrangement links TRBV18 to TRBJ2-5, with TRBD2 matching over 10 bases. Germline V CDR1 and CDR2: KGHSH, LQKENI. The CDR3 runs to 15 residues. With 3 bases clipped from V and 1 base from J, the junction kept 2 bases outside the gene matches. CDR3 sequence reads: CASSPLAGAQETQYF. In DNA, the CDR3 is TGTGCCAGCTCACCGCTAGCGGGAGCCCAAGAGACCCAGTACTTC. Together with reference TRBV18 and TRBJ2-5, the CDR3 gives the full variable domain: NAGVMQNPRHLVRRRGQEARLRCSPMKGHSHVYWYRQLPEEGLKFMVYLQKENIIDESGMPKERFSAEFPKEGPSILRIQQVVRGDSAAYFCASSPLAGAQETQYFGPGTRLLVL.

The V and J genes are TRBV6-5 and TRBJ2-2; D is uncertain. Germline-derived CDR1 and CDR2 are MNHEY and SVGAGI. The germline V and J ends were trimmed by 6 bases and 3 bases, with 14 bases remaining between them. The CDR3 covers 15 residues. CDR3 protein: CASRDGSVYTGELFF. In nucleotides, the CDR3 is TGTGCCAGCAGGGACGGAAGCGTTTACACCGGGGAGCTGTTTTTT.

This rearrangement joins TRBV2 to TRBJ1-2; 9 bases map to TRBD1. CDR1 is SNHLY, CDR2 FYNNEI, per germline. J lost 1 base, V lost 7 bases, and 4 bases had no gene match. The length of the CDR3 is 14 residues. CDR3 protein: CASIPGQGNYGYTF. Here the CDR3 DNA reads TGTGCCAGCATTCCGGGACAGGGTAACTATGGCTACACCTTC.

The rearrangement links TRBV3-1 to TRBJ2-7; possible D gene TRBD1, 6 bases. In germline, CDR1 is LGHDT, CDR2 YNNKEL (reference sequence). The CDR3 has 15 residues. V was pared by 1 base and J by 3 bases, with 13 bases between. The CDR3 region is CASSQARGRGYEQYF. For the CDR3, the DNA is TGTGCCAGCAGCCAAGCTCGTGGCAGGGGCTACGAGCAGTACTTC.

The chain couples TRBV27 to TRBJ2-7; no clear D. The germline V gene encodes CDR1 MNHEY and CDR2 SMNVEV (reference sequence). This CDR3 contains 9 residues. V dropped 3 bases and J dropped 11 bases, with 5 bases sitting between them. This CDR3 reads CASSFYEYF. The CDR3 region has the DNA TGTGCCAGCAGTTTCTACGAGTACTTC.

CDR3 residues: CASSPTWAGYNEQFF. CDR3 coding DNA: TGTGCCAGCAGCCCGACGTGGGCCGGCTACAATGAGCAGTTCTTC. This chain links TRBV3-1 with TRBJ2-1, with D hard to call. The germline gives CDR1 LGHDT, CDR2 YNNKEL (reference sequence). The CDR3 has 15 amino acids. The ends were cut back, 4 bases at V and 3 bases at J, with 13 bases in the middle.

The V and J genes are TRBV29-1 and TRBJ2-7; 8 nucleotides align to TRBD1. CDR1 is SQVTM and CDR2 is ANQGSEA in the germline V gene. The ends lost 2 bases at V and 3 bases at J; junction bases unmatched: 3. The CDR3 is made up of 13 amino acids. For the CDR3, the DNA is TGCAGCGTTGAATACAGGGGGATCTACGAGCAGTACTTC. This sequence encodes CSVEYRGIYEQYF.